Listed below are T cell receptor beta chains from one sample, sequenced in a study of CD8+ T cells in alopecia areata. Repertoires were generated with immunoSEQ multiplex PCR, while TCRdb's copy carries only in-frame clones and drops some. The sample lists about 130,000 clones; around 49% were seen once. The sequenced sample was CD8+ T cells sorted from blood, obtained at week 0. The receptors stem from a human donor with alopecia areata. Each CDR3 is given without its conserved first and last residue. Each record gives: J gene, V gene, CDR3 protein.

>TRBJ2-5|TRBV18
ASSPGHWTYQETQY
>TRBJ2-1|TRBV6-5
ASSYLGRNNEQF
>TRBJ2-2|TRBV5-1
ASSLGQGQAGELF
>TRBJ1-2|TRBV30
AWDRDRSHGYT
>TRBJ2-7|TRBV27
ASSSSGTVYEQY
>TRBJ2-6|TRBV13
ASSLGAGANVLT
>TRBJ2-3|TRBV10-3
AVSSGSSTDTQY
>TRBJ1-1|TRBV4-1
ASSQGVNTEAF
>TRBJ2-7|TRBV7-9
ASSSPQGFHEQY
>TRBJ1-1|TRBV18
ASSPPMTGGTEAF
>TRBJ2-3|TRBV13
ASSQGSAPQY
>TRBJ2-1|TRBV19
ASSIGGIAAPYNEQF
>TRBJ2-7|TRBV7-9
ASSSGGPYEQY
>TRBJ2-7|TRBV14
ASSQDRQYEQY